Listed here is a single T cell receptor (beta chain). The germline V gene has CDR1 SGHDT and CDR2 YYEEEE. There are 11 residues in the CDR3. Trimming pared 0 bases from V and 8 bases from J, leaving 2 bases between. This sample was included in a study of technical replicates of blood from several donors. Using immunoSEQ multiplex PCR, the repertoire was profiled, and TCRdb retains in-frame clones only, with some absent. The table shows 50,000 to 65,000 clones, with nearly 90% occurring only once. The chain is built from TRBV5-6 and TRBJ2-2; unclear D gene. The TCR comes from a human donor in good health. Some clones in this sample may be carry-over from other donors' samples. Sequencing was performed on PBMCs. CDR3 nucleotides: TGTGCCAGCAGCTTGGCTGGGGAGCTGTTTTTT. It codes for CASSLAGELFF.